The T cell receptor beta chain under discussion was sequenced for a study of shared clonotypes between healthy human individuals. Generated by immunoSEQ multiplex PCR, the TCRdb table keeps only in-frame clones and is missing some. The sample has about 2.5 million clones, roughly 92% seen once. This CDR3 region has 12 residues. Germline V CDR1 and CDR2: SGDLS, YYNGEE. Deletions cut 3 bases from V and 3 bases from J, with 5 bases between. Sequenced: naive CD4+ T cells from PBMCs. The sample's subset: CD45RA+ positively selected. This sequence joins TRBV9 and TRBJ2-3; no definite D call. The receptor's source is a man aged 18 to 35 in good health. Some clones in this sample may be carry-over from other donors' samples. The CDR3 nucleotides read TGTGCCAGCAGCGGTGAAACAGATACGCAGTATTTT. It codes for CASSGETDTQYF.